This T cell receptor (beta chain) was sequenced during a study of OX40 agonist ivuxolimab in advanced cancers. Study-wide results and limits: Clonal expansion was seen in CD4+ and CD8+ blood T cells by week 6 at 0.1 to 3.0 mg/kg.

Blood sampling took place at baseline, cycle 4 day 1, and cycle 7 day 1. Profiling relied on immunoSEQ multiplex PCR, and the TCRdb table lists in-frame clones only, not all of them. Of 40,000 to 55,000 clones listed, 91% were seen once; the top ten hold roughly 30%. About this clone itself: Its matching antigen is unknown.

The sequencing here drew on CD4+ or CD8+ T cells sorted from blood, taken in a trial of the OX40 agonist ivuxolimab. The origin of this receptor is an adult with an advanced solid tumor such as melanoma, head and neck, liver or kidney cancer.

CDR3 in amino acids: CASSRQATNEKLFF. In nucleotides, the CDR3 is TGTGCCAGCAGTCGACAGGCAACTAATGAAAAACTGTTTTTT. J is TRBJ1-4 and V is TRBV6-1; TRBD1 might be the D (6 bases). From germline, CDR1 is MNHNS and CDR2 SASEGT. CDR3 length: 14 amino acids. With 5 bases removed from V and 0 bases from J, the gap between germline ends came to 7 bases.